This T cell receptor (beta chain) was profiled in a study of shared clonotypes between healthy human individuals. Study-level findings and limits: In contrast to clonotypes shared by all four donors, non-shared clonotypes had lower generation probabilities. In the sorted subsets, rarefaction showed sequencing was incomplete despite large depth.

CDR1 is LGHNA and CDR2 is YSLEER in the germline V gene. The V end lost 4 bases, the J end lost 2 bases, and 14 bases lay between the germline ends. This CDR3 spans 16 amino acids. On sorted subsets, replicate PCRs used about 180 ng DNA, or 25,000 to 35,000 T cell genomes. Clones were read by immunoSEQ multiplex PCR, and TCRdb kept only the in-frame ones, dropping some. Here the sample spans roughly 1,800,000 clones, approximately 95% being singletons. Only CD45RO-negative cells positively selected for CCR7 counted as naive CD8 cells, so terminally differentiated effector memory CD45RA+ cells were excluded. All donors qualified as healthy HIV-negative adults and had experienced no recent acute infections or vaccinations. Turning to this clone: What it recognizes is unknown.

This receptor was obtained from a man younger than 35 in good health. Input material: naive CD8+ T cells sorted from blood. J is TRBJ2-2 and V is TRBV4-3, with D perhaps matching TRBD1 or TRBD2 (5 bases each). The CDR3 loop is CASSPRNGGNTGELFF. The CDR3 DNA sequence: TGCGCCAGCAGCCCCCGTAATGGGGGAAACACCGGGGAGCTGTTTTTT.